The present entry profiles one T cell receptor beta chain with its context. Trimming took 1 base from V and 3 from J, leaving 4 bases between them. The CDR3 extends over 13 amino acids. Looked up from germline, CDR1 is LNHDA and CDR2 is SQIVND (reference sequence). Noted time point: 2014-2015 season, pre-vaccination. Assay used: immunoSEQ multiplex PCR; TCRdb lists only in-frame clones, some missing. This repertoire shows approximately 10,000 clones, just under 80% found once; its top ten account for 3.1%. This specimen belongs to a study of follicular helper T cells after annual influenza vaccination.

The input for sequencing was CXCR5+ CD38- circulating T follicular helper cells from blood, taken on the day of influenza vaccination. Subset noted: circulating Tfh, non-naive CD4+CXCR5+PD-1+ (ICOS+CD38+ or ICOS-CD38-). The chain couples TRBV19 to TRBJ1-5; D gene unclear. The source of this sequence is an adult who received the influenza vaccine. In DNA form, the CDR3 reads TGTGCCAGTAGTATAGGGGCCAATCAGCCCCAGCATTTT. Translation: CASSIGANQPQHF.